Presented here are 30 T cell receptor beta chains from one specimen sequenced in a study of graft-versus-host responses after intestinal transplantation. Antigen specificity for these receptors is unknown. Produced via immunoSEQ multiplex PCR; TCRdb's table is partial and in-frame only. This sample carries some 120,000 clones, 93% of them seen once, and the ten largest clones take under 1.5%. The specimen comprised unstimulated CD8+ T cells sorted from spleen or lymph node cells, sampled before transplant. The receptor set was obtained from a human donor who was the organ donor for an intestinal transplant.

V and J are TRBV5-5 and TRBJ2-3, with 12 bases matching TRBD2. CDR1 SGHKS and CDR2 YYEKEE come from the germline V gene (reference sequence). After removal of 4 bases from V and 0 bases from J, the junction contained 3 bases not matched to a gene. The CDR3 is 16 amino acids. CDR3 region: CASSGLAGMSTDTQYF. CDR3 DNA: TGTGCCAGCAGCGGACTAGCGGGGATGAGCACAGATACGCAGTATTTT.

This clone has a single count. V usage is TRBV15 and J usage is TRBJ2-1, with D perhaps matching TRBD2 (5 bases). The CDR3 length is 15 residues. CDR1 and CDR2 from the germline V gene are LNHNV and YYDKDF (reference sequence). With 3 bases removed from V and 7 bases from J, the gap between germline ends came to 16 bases. CDR3 nucleotides: TGTGCCACCAGCAGCCCATTGAGGGCCCGGAATGAGCAGTTCTTC. Protein product: CATSSPLRARNEQFF.

In regard to this clone: Compared with germline, one end of the junction differs, possibly owing to a read error. V is TRBV7-7 and J is TRBJ2-6, with D unclear. Germline V lookup: CDR1 SSHAT, CDR2 FNYEAQ (reference sequence). The CDR3 length is 15 residues. The CDR3 loop is CASSLGSSGANVLTF. The CDR3 DNA reads TGTGCTAGCAGCTTAGGGTCCTCTGGGGCCAACGTCCTGACTTTC.

J is TRBJ2-1 and V is TRBV27; TRBD2 agrees at 7 bases. The CDR3 spans 12 residues. Germline CDR1 is MNHEY and CDR2 is SMNVEV (reference sequence). Trimming took 8 bases from V and 11 from J; bases not matched to a gene: 9. The CDR3, as DNA: TGTGCCAGCGCCGCTGGGACTATCCAGCAGTTCTTC. Residues: CASAAGTIQQFF.

V and J are TRBV19 and TRBJ1-5, with D possibly being TRBD1 (5 bases). The CDR3 extends over 13 amino acids. V dropped 8 bases and J dropped 5 bases, with 13 bases sitting between them. The germline V gene has CDR1 LNHDA and CDR2 SQIVND (reference sequence). The CDR3 region has the DNA TGTGCCAGTCGAACAGGCTTGGATCAGCCCCAGCATTTT. The encoded protein is CASRTGLDQPQHF.

This sequence joins TRBV6-6 and TRBJ1-6; D not certain. Germline V gene lookup returns CDR1 MNHNY and CDR2 SVGAGI (reference sequence). Trimming took 6 bases from V and 7 from J, leaving 13 bases between them. This CDR3 comprises 14 residues. As DNA, the CDR3 is TGTGCCAGCAGCCCTGACGGCCTAAATTCACCCCTCCACTTT. This translates into CASSPDGLNSPLHF.

The chain is built from TRBV9 and TRBJ1-2; no definite D call. The V end lost 0 bases, the J end lost 4 bases, and 10 bases lay between the germline ends. The germline gives CDR1 SGDLS, CDR2 YYNGEE. The CDR3 contains 14 residues. Written as DNA, the CDR3 is TGTGCCAGCAGCGTAGCGAGTACAGCCTATGGCTACACCTTC. Translation: CASSVASTAYGYTF.

In this sample, this clone turned up once. This chain uses TRBV28 with TRBJ2-1; tentatively, D is TRBD2 (5 bases). Trimming left V 6 bases short and J 7 bases short, with 10 bases between. The CDR3 sequence is 12 residues long. Per the germline V gene, CDR1 is MDHEN and CDR2 is SYDVKM. Here the CDR3 reads CASSLTGNEQFF. The DNA of the CDR3 is TGTGCCAGCAGCCTCACGGGAAATGAGCAGTTCTTC.

This clone was detected only once. This rearrangement joins TRBV7-6 to TRBJ1-6, with D unclear. Trimming removed 4 bases from V and 7 bases from J, with 14 bases in between. This CDR3 is 15 amino acids long. In germline, CDR1 is SGHVS, CDR2 FNYEAQ. The CDR3 loop reads CASSSRRAPNSPLHF. The DNA of the CDR3 is TGTGCCAGCAGCTCCCGGCGAGCCCCCAATTCACCCCTCCACTTT. The full variable domain, rest sourced from reference TRBV7-6 and TRBJ1-6, is GAGVSQSPRYKVTKRGQDVALRCDPISGHVSLYWYRQALGQGPEFLTYFNYEAQQDKSGLPNDRFSAERPEGSISTLTIQRTEQRDSAMYRCASSSRRAPNSPLHFGNGTRLTVT.

The J gene is TRBJ2-2, the V gene TRBV7-9; TRBD2 agrees at 9 bases. CDR1 and CDR2 from the germline V gene are SEHNR and FQNEAQ (reference sequence). The length of the CDR3 is 16 residues. The V segment lost 5 bases and the J segment 6 bases; nucleotides outside the gene matches: 10. The CDR3 region has the DNA TGTGCCAGCAGCCCAGTGGGAGCGGGAGGATCCGGGGAGCTGTTTTTT. As protein: CASSPVGAGGSGELFF.

This clone appeared a single time. V gene TRBV6-1 combines with J gene TRBJ2-5, with D unresolved. Germline CDR1 reads MNHNS; CDR2 reads SASEGT. The CDR3 totals 14 residues. V lost 2 bases to trimming and J lost 4 bases, with 11 bases between them. CDR3 DNA sequence: TGTGCCAGCAGTGAATATCGAACCCCAGAGACCCAGTACTTC. Encoded protein: CASSEYRTPETQYF.

The V and J genes are TRBV7-6 and TRBJ1-5; possibly TRBD1 for D (5 bases). The CDR3 consists of 17 residues. The V gene lost 1 base and the J gene lost 0 bases, with 13 bases spanning the gap. Germline V gene sequence: CDR1 SGHVS, CDR2 FNYEAQ. The CDR3 region has the DNA TGTGCCAGCAGCTTAGGGGGCACCCAGTATAGCAATCAGCCCCAGCATTTT. This sequence encodes CASSLGGTQYSNQPQHF.

V gene TRBV23-1 combines with J gene TRBJ2-2; 7 bases map to TRBD1. TRBV23-1 counts as an open reading frame of uncertain function. The CDR3 length is 17 residues. J was trimmed by 2 bases and V by 0 bases; bases with no gene match: 6. This CDR3 reads CASSQSRGGKNTGELFF. CDR3 nucleotides: TGCGCCAGCAGTCAATCGCGAGGGGGCAAAAACACCGGGGAGCTGTTTTTT.

The gene calls are TRBV11-2 and TRBJ2-7; 7 bases fit TRBD2. The ends lost 3 bases at V and 2 bases at J; junction bases unmatched: 4. Germline CDR1 is SGHAT and CDR2 is FQNNGV. The CDR3 contains 14 residues. This CDR3 is CASSFSGTTYEQYF. CDR3 DNA sequence: TGTGCCAGCAGCTTCAGCGGGACCACCTACGAGCAGTACTTC.

This chain connects TRBV5-1 to TRBJ2-5, with 9 bases lining up with TRBD2. V trimming: 4 bases; J trimming: 3 bases; junction bases outside the gene matches: 22. The CDR3 is 20 residues long. CDR1 is SGHRS and CDR2 is YFSETQ in the germline V gene. The DNA of the CDR3 is TGCGCCAGCAGCCCGGATCCGGGACTAGCTAGTCGTCTCTTGGAAGAGACCCAGTACTTC. Protein product: CASSPDPGLASRLLEETQYF.

This chain uses TRBV28 with TRBJ2-1; D is ambiguous. The CDR3 is 14 residues long. The V end was cut by 8 bases, the J end by 8 bases, with 19 bases between. The germline gives CDR1 MDHEN, CDR2 SYDVKM. The CDR3 bases are TGTGCCAGCCGACCTTTCTGGAGCCCCCATGAGCAGTTCTTC. Translated, it gives CASRPFWSPHEQFF.

The chain uses TRBV11-2 and TRBJ2-1; 8 nucleotides agree with TRBD2. V was pared by 2 bases and J by 9 bases, with 9 bases of the junction left unmatched. CDR1 is SGHAT, CDR2 FQNNGV, per germline. This CDR3 region has 15 residues. The CDR3 loop is CASSLTGGTNGEQFF. DNA of the CDR3: TGTGCCAGCAGCTTAACGGGAGGGACAAATGGTGAGCAGTTCTTC.

V usage is TRBV5-1 and J usage is TRBJ2-3, with 8 bases aligning to TRBD2. The CDR3 spans 15 residues. CDR1 and CDR2 from the germline V gene are SGHRS and YFSETQ. Trimming cost V 5 bases and J 2 bases; bases outside gene matches: 7. The CDR3 DNA reads TGCGCCAGCAGTTTCCTAGCGGGTGTCACAGATACGCAGTATTTT. It translates to CASSFLAGVTDTQYF.

This clone was detected only a few times. The chain recombines TRBV5-6 with TRBJ2-3; D is unresolved. V was clipped by 4 bases and J by 5 bases, with 11 bases between them. From germline, CDR1 is SGHDT and CDR2 YYEEEE. The CDR3 is made up of 13 amino acids. CDR3 coding DNA: TGTGCCAGCAGCCTGGACCCGGTAGATACGCAGTATTTT. Protein: CASSLDPVDTQYF.

The chain has TRBV27 and TRBJ1-2; 9 positions match TRBD1. The V gene end was trimmed by 3 bases and the J gene end by 8 bases; junction bases not matched to a gene: 10. The CDR3 is 15 residues long. Germline V CDR1 and CDR2: MNHEY, SMNVEV (reference sequence). The CDR3 protein is CASSFSAQGASGYTF. CDR3 bases: TGTGCCAGCAGTTTCTCTGCACAGGGGGCTTCGGGCTACACCTTC.

The J gene is TRBJ2-7, the V gene TRBV28, with a possible D match to TRBD1 (5 bases). Germline V lookup: CDR1 MDHEN, CDR2 SYDVKM. The CDR3 is 16 residues long. Trimming shortened V by 1 base and J by 0 bases, and 13 bases separated the two germline ends. The CDR3 nucleotides are TGTGCCAGCAGTTTATTTTCAGGGCCGAGCTCCTACGAGCAGTACTTC. Amino acids: CASSLFSGPSSYEQYF.

CDR3 residues: CASSIDLLGSGYNEQFF. In DNA form, the CDR3 reads TGTGCCAGTAGTATAGATCTCTTAGGTAGCGGGTACAATGAGCAGTTCTTC. V is TRBV19 and J is TRBJ2-1; 7 bases align to TRBD2. Germline CDR1 is LNHDA and CDR2 is SQIVND (reference sequence). Unmatched junction bases numbered 9, after V lost 0 bases and J lost 4 bases. The CDR3 totals 17 residues. The complete variable domain, with remaining parts taken from reference TRBV19 and TRBJ2-1, reads DGGITQSPKYLFRKEGQNVTLSCEQNLNHDAMYWYRQDPGQGLRLIYYSQIVNDFQKGDIAEGYSVSREKKESFPLTVTSAQKNPTAFYLCASSIDLLGSGYNEQFFGPGTRLTVL.

Regarding this clone: The sample holds other DNA sequences that translate to the same CDR3. The chain couples TRBV5-4 to TRBJ2-2, with no clear D. Trimming left V 1 base short and J 0 bases short, with 1 base between. CDR3 size: 13 residues. CDR1 is SGHNT, CDR2 YYREEE, per germline (reference sequence). CDR3 in amino acids: CASSLTNTGELFF. CDR3 sequence (DNA): TGTGCCAGCAGCTTGACGAACACCGGGGAGCTGTTTTTT.

The gene calls are TRBV2 and TRBJ2-3, with D perhaps matching TRBD1 (6 bases). Germline lookup yields CDR1 SNHLY and CDR2 FYNNEI. V gave up 8 bases and J gave up 11 bases, with 26 bases separating them. The CDR3 extends over 15 amino acids. The CDR3 nucleotides are TGTGCCAGCCCAAAGGAGGACAGCCTGACCGAGGAGCAGTATTTT. It yields the protein CASPKEDSLTEEQYF. Looking up the rest from reference TRBV2 and TRBJ2-3 gives the full variable domain: EPEVTQTPSHQVTQMGQEVILRCVPISNHLYFYWYRQILGQKVEFLVSFYNNEISEKSEIFDDQFSVERPDGSNFTLKIRSTKLEDSAMYFCASPKEDSLTEEQYFGPGTRLTVL.

This clone was picked up a small number of times. V usage is TRBV19 and J usage is TRBJ1-4, with no clear D. V was trimmed by 8 bases and J by 4 bases, leaving 11 bases between them. The CDR3 covers 13 residues. Germline V gene lookup returns CDR1 LNHDA and CDR2 SQIVND (reference sequence). CDR3 protein: CASRRADNEKLFF. In DNA, the CDR3 is TGTGCCAGTCGGAGGGCTGATAATGAAAAACTGTTTTTT.

The chain combines TRBV6-5 with TRBJ1-1; weak D call: TRBD1 (6 bases). Trimming stripped 0 bases from V and 2 bases from J, with 10 bases between. The CDR3 extends over 15 amino acids. Germline CDR1 reads MNHEY; CDR2 reads SVGAGI. The CDR3 coding sequence is TGTGCCAGCAGTTACTCCCCGGGGGCAAACACTGAAGCTTTCTTT. It specifies CASSYSPGANTEAFF.

CDR3 protein: CASGITSGRTNEQFF. DNA of the CDR3: TGTGCCAGCGGAATTACTAGCGGGAGGACCAATGAGCAGTTCTTC. This chain joins TRBV28 and TRBJ2-1; 12 bases agree with TRBD2. Germline V gives CDR1 MDHEN, CDR2 SYDVKM. Unmatched junction bases numbered 8, after V lost 8 bases and J lost 6 bases. The CDR3 length is 15 residues.

The chain is built from TRBV11-2 and TRBJ2-7; D is undetermined. Trimming left V 4 bases short and J 1 base short, with 20 bases between. This CDR3 spans 17 amino acids. Per the germline V gene, CDR1 is SGHAT and CDR2 is FQNNGV. The DNA for the CDR3 is TGTGCCAGCAGCTCCCCCGCCACGGAACGAGGATCCTACGAGCAGTACTTC. This codes for CASSSPATERGSYEQYF.

The chain is built from TRBV9 and TRBJ2-3; perhaps TRBD2 as D (6 bases). The CDR3 has 14 amino acids. Germline V gives CDR1 SGDLS, CDR2 YYNGEE. V lost 0 bases and J 2 bases, leaving 7 bases between the germline ends. As DNA, the CDR3 is TGTGCCAGCAGCGTAGCGGGAGTCACAGATACGCAGTATTTT. This gives the protein CASSVAGVTDTQYF.

The chain is built from TRBV9 and TRBJ1-2; D gene uncertain. This CDR3 is built from 18 residues. V dropped 0 bases and J dropped 0 bases, with 18 bases sitting between them. CDR1 and CDR2 from the germline V gene are SGDLS and YYNGEE. CDR3 sequence reads: CASSVAGQPGPANYGYTF. CDR3 coding DNA: TGTGCCAGCAGCGTAGCCGGTCAACCCGGGCCCGCTAACTATGGCTACACCTTC.